This T cell receptor (beta chain) was sequenced during a study of T-cell memory formation after mild COVID-19. General study results and limits: Some clones that responded turned up in pre-infection memory, which suggests that cross-reactive memory joined in.

This CDR3 contains 16 residues. Deletions cut 5 bases from V and 4 bases from J, with 20 bases between. Germline CDR1 SGHTA, CDR2 FQGTGA. Notes on this clonotype: The antigen is not known.

TCRdb independently ran MiXCR on the 5' RACE reads; one entry per CDR3 protein. This table has approximately 450,000 distinct CDR3 sequences, about 20% appearing once. The TCR comes from an adult woman who had mild COVID-19 (a few samples of this study predate the infection). Cell type and time point are not known. The chain has TRBV7-3 and TRBJ2-5; D call uncertain. The source material was PBMCs or a T cell subset sorted from them (not recorded which). The CDR3 protein is CASSVLPRADRETQYF. The CDR3, as DNA: TGTGCCAGCAGCGTACTCCCACGTGCGGACCGAGAGACCCAGTACTTC.